The rows below give T cell receptor beta chains drawn from one sample of a study of blood T cell repertoires in COVID-19. Measured with immunoSEQ multiplex PCR; TCRdb has only the in-frame clones, and not every one. Found here are hundreds of thousands of clones, 87% of them singletons; the top ten hold roughly 1.6%. The source material was peripheral blood. Source of these receptors: a woman in her forties who had recovered from COVID-19. Both conserved end residues are part of each CDR3. The D gene is left open where the match is weak. Expanded clones are given a class, and other clones once, few, many or no size at all.

d_call,j_call,v_call,clone_size,cdr3_aa,cdr3_nt
-,TRBJ1-2,TRBV30,-,CAWSSPTPIGYGYTF,TGTGCCTGGAGTTCCCCGACTCCGATCGGCTATGGCTACACCTTC
-,TRBJ1-1,TRBV6-5,-,CASSYVGRDSEAFF,TGTGCCAGCAGTTACGTCGGGAGAGACAGTGAAGCTTTCTTT
-,TRBJ2-5,TRBV18,once,CASSLRGTETQYF,TGTGCCAGCTCACTAAGGGGCACAGAGACCCAGTACTTC
-,TRBJ1-1,TRBV5-8,-,CASSFRTEIMNTEAFF,TGTGCCAGCAGCTTCCGGACAGAGATAATGAACACTGAAGCTTTCTTT
-,TRBJ1-5,TRBV6-2/TRBV6-3,-,CASSPASYRLNQPQHF,TGTGCCAGCAGCCCCGCAAGCTACAGGCTCAATCAGCCCCAGCATTTT
-,TRBJ1-2,TRBV5-4,once,CASSLVSGNGYTF,TGTGCCAGCAGCTTGGTGAGCGGGAATGGCTACACCTTC
-,TRBJ2-3,TRBV29-1,-,CSVERTTRTDTQYF,TGCAGCGTTGAGAGGACTACTCGCACAGATACGCAGTATTTT
-,TRBJ2-7,TRBV7-8,-,CASSFWAGAYEQYF,TGTGCCAGCAGCTTTTGGGCAGGTGCCTACGAGCAGTACTTC
TRBD1,TRBJ1-2,TRBV7-9,-,CASRGSIGTGDGYTF,TGTGCCAGCCGAGGCTCGATCGGGACAGGCGATGGCTACACCTTC
-,TRBJ1-6,TRBV6-1,-,CASSDHVRESPLHF,TGTGCCAGCAGTGACCACGTGAGGGAATCACCCCTCCACTTT
TRBD1,TRBJ2-3,TRBV11-3,-,CASSVRQGADTQYF,TGTGCCAGCAGCGTCAGACAGGGGGCAGATACGCAGTATTTT
-,TRBJ2-7,TRBV24-1,once,CATSDTTGTRGGEQYF,TGTGCCACCAGTGACACGACCGGGACCCGGGGAGGCGAGCAGTACTTC
-,TRBJ2-7,TRBV4-1,-,CASSQDADSLYEQYF,TGCGCCAGCAGCCAAGATGCCGACAGCCTCTACGAGCAGTACTTC
-,TRBJ1-3,TRBV11-2,-,CASSLSLGNTIYF,TGTGCCAGCAGCTTATCTCTGGGAAACACCATATATTTT
-,TRBJ1-3,TRBV29-1,-,CSAGQSGNTIYF,TGCAGCGCAGGACAGTCTGGAAACACCATATATTTT
-,TRBJ1-5,TRBV27,-,CASSLSLRVEGNQPQHF,TGTGCCAGCAGTTTATCGTTGAGGGTTGAAGGCAATCAGCCCCAGCATTTT
TRBD1,TRBJ2-7,TRBV3-1/TRBV3-2,-,CASSRQPGQGGEQYF,TGTGCCAGCAGCAGACAGCCAGGACAGGGAGGCGAGCAGTACTTC
-,TRBJ2-7,TRBV3-1/TRBV3-2,-,CASSRLGNSYEQYF,TGTGCCAGCAGCCGTCTCGGGAACTCCTACGAGCAGTACTTC
-,TRBJ1-6,TRBV5-4,-,CASSSTVNSPLHF,TGTGCCAGCAGCTCGACAGTTAATTCACCCCTCCACTTT
-,TRBJ2-7,TRBV30,-,CAWSVFGGSHEQYF,TGTGCCTGGAGTGTATTTGGGGGCTCCCACGAGCAGTACTTC
-,TRBJ1-5,TRBV12-3/TRBV12-4,-,CASSLSLEAPSHF,TGTGCCAGCAGTTTAAGTCTTGAGGCGCCGAGCCATTTT
TRBD1,TRBJ1-2,TRBV5-8,-,CASSFRGDRGSDGYTF,TGTGCCAGCAGCTTTCGGGGGGACAGGGGATCCGATGGCTACACCTTC
-,TRBJ2-3,TRBV6-6,once,CASKMTSTDTQYF,TGTGCCAGCAAAATGACTAGCACAGATACGCAGTATTTT
-,TRBJ1-2,TRBV2,-,CASGDFVNYGYTF,TGTGCCAGCGGAGACTTTGTGAACTATGGCTACACCTTC
TRBD2,TRBJ2-1,TRBV5-1,-,CASNGLAGVDEQFF,TGCGCCAGCAACGGACTAGCGGGGGTGGATGAGCAGTTCTTC
-,TRBJ1-5,TRBV10-3,-,CAIGRDINQPQHF,TGTGCCATCGGCCGGGACATAAATCAGCCCCAGCATTTT
-,TRBJ1-2,TRBV5-1,once,CASSDWMSGYTF,TGCGCCAGCAGCGACTGGATGAGCGGCTACACCTTC
TRBD1,TRBJ2-2,TRBV5-6,few,CASSLDRDGELFF,TGTGCCAGCAGCCTAGACAGGGACGGGGAGCTGTTTTTT
-,TRBJ1-5,TRBV7-9,-,CASSPRGRNQPQHF,TGTGCCAGCAGCCCCCGGGGAAGAAATCAGCCCCAGCATTTT
-,TRBJ2-7,TRBV7-9,-,CASSLSGRYEQYF,TGTGCCAGCAGCTTGAGCGGGCGGTACGAGCAGTACTTC
-,TRBJ1-2,TRBV25-1,-,CASSDFTGTGGYTF,TGTGCCAGCAGTGACTTCACAGGTACTGGTGGCTACACCTTC
-,TRBJ2-5,TRBV3-1/TRBV3-2,once,CASSQSGAGETQYF,TGTGCCAGCAGCCAATCAGGGGCCGGGGAGACCCAGTACTTC
-,TRBJ2-2,TRBV4-3,-,CASSLSGNTGELFF,TGCGCCAGCAGCCTTTCAGGGAACACCGGGGAGCTGTTTTTT
-,TRBJ2-2,TRBV9,-,CASSVRITGTGELFF,TGTGCCAGCAGCGTACGAATTACGGGCACCGGGGAGCTGTTTTTT
TRBD2,TRBJ2-3,TRBV13,-,CASSWGSGGYTDTQYF,TGTGCCAGCAGCTGGGGGAGCGGGGGATACACAGATACGCAGTATTTT
-,TRBJ1-5,TRBV7-2,-,CASSLVGGTSNQPQHF,TGTGCCAGCAGCTTAGTGGGAGGGACTAGCAATCAGCCCCAGCATTTT
TRBD2,TRBJ2-7,TRBV13,-,CASSEGLAGYEQYF,TGTGCCAGCAGCGAGGGACTAGCGGGATACGAGCAGTACTTC
TRBD2,TRBJ2-1,TRBV18,once,CASSPPVQRGGAQFF,TGTGCCAGCTCACCACCGGTCCAGCGGGGGGGGGCGCAGTTCTTC
TRBD1,TRBJ1-2,TRBV4-3,-,CASSQDWGDRGYGYTF,TGCGCCAGCAGCCAAGATTGGGGGGACAGGGGCTATGGCTACACCTTC
TRBD1,TRBJ2-7,TRBV2,-,CASSEWTGDYEQYF,TGTGCCAGCAGTGAATGGACAGGGGACTACGAGCAGTACTTC
TRBD1,TRBJ2-7,TRBV3-1/TRBV3-2,-,CASSQDFPPSGQASYEQYF,TGTGCCAGCAGCCAAGATTTTCCACCTTCAGGACAGGCTTCCTACGAGCAGTACTTC
-,TRBJ1-6,TRBV10-2,few,CASSEYGGVGSPLHF,TGCGCCAGCAGTGAGTACGGGGGAGTCGGTTCACCCCTCCACTTT
-,TRBJ1-1,TRBV3-1/TRBV3-2,once,CASSPVGGNTEAFF,TGTGCCAGCTCCCCCGTGGGGGGGAACACTGAAGCTTTCTTT